This section outlines one T cell receptor (beta chain) sequence together with its context. The data belong to a study of graft-versus-host responses after intestinal transplantation. Study context: Anti-thymocyte globulin served as induction for all recipients, who then took tacrolimus and steroids for about 3 years.

CDR1 and CDR2 (germline): GTSNPN, SVGIG (reference sequence). Germline trimming cut 4 bases from V and 9 bases from J; bases unmatched to any gene: 7. This CDR3 region has 14 residues. Sequencing was performed with immunoSEQ multiplex PCR; in TCRdb, only in-frame clones are kept and a portion is missing. This sample has fewer than 30,000 clones, with 70% to 90% found just once. The chain has TRBV30 and TRBJ1-6, with 9 bases identical to TRBD1. This clonotype was sampled from a human patient who received an intestinal transplant, so some T cells may come from the graft donor. Source: PBMCs, taken nearly 470 days after intestinal transplantation. The CDR3 protein is CAWTEGQGSSPLHF. In DNA, the CDR3 is TGTGCCTGGACGGAGGGACAGGGAAGTTCACCCCTCCACTTT.